These T cell receptor beta chains were read from a single sample in a study of T cell responses to AZD1222 COVID-19 vaccine. Method: immunoSEQ multiplex PCR; TCRdb's copy keeps in-frame clones and lacks some. The sample has some 280,000 clones; 90% to 95% are singletons. This specimen consisted of peripheral blood, obtained 28 days after the second AZD1222 dose. The source is an adult who received the AZD1222 COVID-19 vaccine. The CDR3 runs from the conserved cysteine through the conserved F or W. The order of the fields is V gene, J gene, CDR3 protein.

TRBV11-3	TRBJ2-3	CASSRDRSDTQYF
TRBV19	TRBJ2-6	CASRSQGFSGANVLTF
TRBV2	TRBJ1-6	CASSEGRFAYNSPLHF
TRBV6-1	TRBJ2-7	CASSDHPVVGVRGEQYF
TRBV4-1	TRBJ2-5	CASSRDRVIETQYF
TRBV9	TRBJ1-2	CASSVGGSYGYTF
TRBV18	TRBJ1-1	CASSPTGTVTEAFF
TRBV28	TRBJ2-7	CASSFLGQYYEQYF
TRBV29-1	TRBJ2-7	CSVESVGGLTYEQYF
TRBV15	TRBJ1-5	CATSSETAGYSNQPQHF
TRBV18	TRBJ2-2	CASSPQGNGELFF
TRBV7-8	TRBJ2-7	CASSRRREREQYF
TRBV29-1	TRBJ2-3	CSVAGTGGKTDTQYF
TRBV7-2	TRBJ1-5	CASSFSQGGGQPQHF
TRBV28	TRBJ1-1	CASRGNKGQGGPEAFF
TRBV3-1/TRBV3-2	TRBJ2-1	CASSQDGDSYNEQFF
TRBV6-2/TRBV6-3	TRBJ2-4	CASSLYGSGAKNIQYF
TRBV13	TRBJ1-1	CASGSFWGTEAFF
TRBV18	TRBJ1-1	CASSPRETEAFF
TRBV3-1/TRBV3-2	TRBJ1-1	CASSHGRRVSGNTEAFF
TRBV4-2	TRBJ2-1	CASSQVGDEQFF
TRBV30	TRBJ2-7	CAWRSGFKGEQYF
TRBV24-1	TRBJ2-1	CATSPSSDSGRNEQFF
TRBV11-2	TRBJ1-1	CASSLLQGDTEAFF
TRBV15	TRBJ2-1	CATSGGTHRLYHEQFF
TRBV6-6	TRBJ1-2	CASSYSQGSNDGYTF
TRBV5-4	TRBJ2-7	CASHGQAGSGRSYEQYF
TRBV13	TRBJ1-2	CASSFRFGRKFNYGYTF
TRBV3-1/TRBV3-2	TRBJ1-1	CASSQEGRTEAFF
TRBV19	TRBJ1-2	CASSPRTHGYTF
TRBV27	TRBJ2-5	CASRREPGETQYF
TRBV5-4	TRBJ2-7	CASGAVGYEQYF
TRBV4-2	TRBJ1-6	CASSRETTQSNSPLHF
TRBV28	TRBJ1-6	CASSLYRGNSPLHF